The 4 T cell receptor beta chains below come from one sample, sequenced in a study of shared clonotypes between healthy human individuals. The repertoire was sequenced with immunoSEQ multiplex PCR; TCRdb's copy has only in-frame clones and lacks some. The data contain about 820,000 clones, 85% to 95% of them singletons. Naive CD8 cells lacked CD45RO and underwent positive selection for CCR7, leaving out terminally differentiated effector memory CD45RA+ cells. Material: naive CD8+ T cells sorted from blood. The receptors stem from a man aged 30 to 39 in good health.

Regarding this clone: Sequence at one end of the junction differs from germline and may be a read error. The chain recombines TRBV4-1 with TRBJ1-4; the D gene is possibly TRBD1 (6 bases). Germline values: CDR1 MGHRA, CDR2 YSYEKL. The CDR3 loop spans 15 amino acids. CDR3 loop: CANSQDRSRGEKLFF. CDR3 DNA sequence: TGCGCCAACAGCCAAGACAGGAGCCGTGGGGAAAAACTGTTTTTT.

The rearrangement uses TRBV11-2 and TRBJ2-1; D gene ambiguous. Between the trimmed V and J ends, which lost 0 bases and 5 bases, there was a span of 23 bases. This CDR3 comprises 19 residues. Germline values: CDR1 SGHAT, CDR2 FQNNGV. CDR3 nucleotides: TGTGCCAGCAGCTTAGACGCCGAACCGCTAGTACAGATAGACAATGAGCAGTTCTTC. Amino acids: CASSLDAEPLVQIDNEQFF.

The chain combines TRBV18 with TRBJ2-7, with 7 bases lining up with TRBD1. This CDR3 region has 15 residues. Trimming removed 3 bases from V and 1 base from J; junction bases left unmatched: 6. Germline CDR1 is KGHSH and CDR2 is LQKENI. The CDR3 loop is CASSPPGTVSYEQYF. Here the CDR3 DNA reads TGTGCCAGCTCACCTCCCGGGACAGTATCCTACGAGCAGTACTTC.

This chain connects TRBV4-1 to TRBJ1-5, with TRBD1 matching over 10 bases. The germline V gene encodes CDR1 MGHRA and CDR2 YSYEKL. This CDR3 spans 16 amino acids. With 4 bases clipped from V and 1 base from J, the junction kept 4 bases outside the gene matches. In DNA form, the CDR3 reads TGCGCCAGCAGCCTCAGACAGGGGGCAAGCAATCAGCCCCAGCATTTT. Translating gives CASSLRQGASNQPQHF.